This record covers a single T cell receptor beta chain. Its antigen is still unknown. This specimen belongs to a study of T cell responses to AZD1222 COVID-19 vaccine. Study-wide points: Receipt of two AZD1222 doses was followed by a rise in Spike-specific TCR breadth and depth. Females outnumbered males among donors, who were mostly white British; clonal diversity was possibly underestimated. Nearly half of spike-specific TCRs reportedly target variant regions that are unmutated in the B.1.351 and B.1.1.7 variants.

Profiling relied on immunoSEQ multiplex PCR, and the TCRdb table lists in-frame clones only, not all of them. The table records 95,000 to 110,000 clones, 93% of them present only once. V shed 3 bases and J 0 bases; nucleotides not matched to a gene: 8. The germline V gene has CDR1 KGHSH and CDR2 LQKENI. CDR3 length equals 17 residues. The chain recombines TRBV18 with TRBJ1-1; 9 bases map to TRBD1. This sequence was found in an adult in good health. Here the sequenced sample was peripheral blood, taken on day 0 of AZD1222 vaccination. The CDR3 DNA follows: TGTGCCAGCTCACCGACAGGGGGGGACATCATGAACACTGAAGCTTTCTTT. This gives the protein CASSPTGGDIMNTEAFF. The full variable domain, with the rest looked up from reference TRBV18 and TRBJ1-1, is NAGVMQNPRHLVRRRGQEARLRCSPMKGHSHVYWYRQLPEEGLKFMVYLQKENIIDESGMPKERFSAEFPKEGPSILRIQQVVRGDSAAYFCASSPTGGDIMNTEAFFGQGTRLTVV.